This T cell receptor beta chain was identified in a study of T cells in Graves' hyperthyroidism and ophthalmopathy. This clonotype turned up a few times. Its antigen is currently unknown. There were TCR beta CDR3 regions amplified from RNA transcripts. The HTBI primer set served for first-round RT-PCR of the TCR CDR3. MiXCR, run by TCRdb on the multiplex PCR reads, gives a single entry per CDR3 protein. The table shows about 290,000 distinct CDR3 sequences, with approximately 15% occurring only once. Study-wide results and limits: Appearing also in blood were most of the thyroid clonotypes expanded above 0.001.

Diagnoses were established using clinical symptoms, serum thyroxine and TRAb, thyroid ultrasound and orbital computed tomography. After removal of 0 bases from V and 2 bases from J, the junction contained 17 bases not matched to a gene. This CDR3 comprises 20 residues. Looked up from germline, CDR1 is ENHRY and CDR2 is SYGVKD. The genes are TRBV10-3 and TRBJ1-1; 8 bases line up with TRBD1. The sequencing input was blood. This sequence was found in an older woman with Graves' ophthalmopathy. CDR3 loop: CAISESQGAGLGRFNTEAFF. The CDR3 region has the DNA TGTGCCATCAGTGAGTCTCAGGGGGCCGGTTTGGGCCGATTCAACACTGAAGCTTTCTTT.